These 29 T cell receptor beta chains originate from one sample sequenced in a study of response to subunit inactivated influenza vaccine. TCRdb redid the calling of the RT-PCR reads with MiXCR, one entry per CDR3 protein. The sample consists of about 500,000 distinct CDR3 sequences, about 15% of them appearing once. Sequenced material: CD4+ T cells sorted from PBMCs, taken around 25 months after vaccination. These receptors originate from a man aged 50 to 69 who received an inactivated influenza vaccine.

The V and J genes are TRBV7-3 and TRBJ2-5; a weak D match, TRBD1 (5 bases). V was clipped by 2 bases and J by 7 bases, with 14 bases between them. The germline V gene has CDR1 SGHTA and CDR2 FQGTGA. CDR3 size: 14 residues. The chain's CDR3 is CASSLETGQRTQYF. CDR3 nucleotide sequence: TGTGCCAGCAGCTTAGAAACAGGCCAACGGACCCAGTACTTC.

This clonotype showed up just a few times. The rearrangement uses TRBV3-1 and TRBJ2-7, with 12 bases lining up with TRBD2. CDR1 and CDR2 (germline): LGHDT, YNNKEL (reference sequence). V was pared by 4 bases and J by 7 bases, with 8 bases of the junction left unmatched. This CDR3 region has 15 residues. The CDR3 DNA reads as TGTGCCAGCAGCCCGATAGGACTAGCGGGAAGTGAGCAGTACTTC. This translates into CASSPIGLAGSEQYF.

V gene TRBV4-2 combines with J gene TRBJ1-5; the D is unclear. V lost 0 bases, J lost 5 bases, and 11 bases lay in between. Germline values: CDR1 LGHNA, CDR2 YNFKEQ. The CDR3 covers 15 residues. The CDR3 sequence: CASSQDQSRYQPQHF. CDR3 nucleotides: TGTGCCAGCAGCCAAGATCAGAGCCGTTATCAGCCCCAGCATTTT.

This clonotype came up many times. The chain has TRBV15 and TRBJ2-3, with D possibly TRBD1 on 6 matching bases. Germline CDR1 is LNHNV and CDR2 is YYDKDF (reference sequence). The germline V and J ends were trimmed by 1 base and 1 base, with 6 bases remaining between them. CDR3 length equals 14 residues. CDR3 protein: CATSRGTGTDTQYF. CDR3 sequence (DNA): TGTGCCACCAGCAGAGGGACAGGCACAGATACGCAGTATTTT. Full variable domain (rest looked up from reference TRBV15 and TRBJ2-3): DAMVIQNPRYQVTQFGKPVTLSCSQTLNHNVMYWYQQKSSQAPKLLFHYYDKDFNNEADTPDNFQSRRPNTSFCFLDIRSPGLGDTAMYLCATSRGTGTDTQYFGPGTRLTVL.

This chain links TRBV7-8 with TRBJ2-7, with D possibly TRBD1 on 6 matching bases. Germline V lookup: CDR1 SGHVS, CDR2 FQNEAQ. The CDR3 sequence is 14 residues long. Between the trimmed V and J ends, which lost 5 bases and 3 bases, there was a span of 14 bases. The CDR3 DNA reads TGTGCCAGCAGCGAGGGACAAGTCCACTACGAGCAGTACTTC. Its protein product is CASSEGQVHYEQYF.

The sample holds a few counts of this clonotype. The chain couples TRBV2 to TRBJ2-7, with a tentative D call TRBD2 (6 bases). This CDR3 has 13 residues. CDR1 and CDR2 from the germline V gene are SNHLY and FYNNEI. V was clipped by 8 bases and J by 4 bases, with 15 bases between them. In DNA, the CDR3 is TGTGCCAGCGGGCAGGGAGGAAATTACGAGCAGTACTTC. This encodes CASGQGGNYEQYF.

There are a few counts of this clonotype. This chain connects TRBV4-3 to TRBJ2-3; D not certain. The CDR3 is 15 residues long. The germline CDR1 and CDR2 sequences are LGHNA and YSLEER. The ends were cut back, 0 bases at V and 0 bases at J, with 7 bases in the middle. The CDR3 nucleotides are TGCGCCAGCAGCCAAGAACCACAAAGCACAGATACGCAGTATTTT. Translating it yields CASSQEPQSTDTQYF.

The rearrangement uses TRBV20-1 and TRBJ2-1; possible D gene TRBD1, 6 bases. V lost 5 bases, J lost 0 bases, and 17 bases lay in between. Germline V lookup: CDR1 DFQATT, CDR2 SNEGSKA (reference sequence). The CDR3 runs to 16 residues. The CDR3 sequence is CSAPRDNYRSYNEQFF. In DNA form, the CDR3 reads TGCAGTGCTCCCCGGGACAACTATCGCTCCTACAATGAGCAGTTCTTC.

This clonotype came up a few times. The chain has TRBV5-5 and TRBJ1-1; TRBD1 might be the D (5 bases). The CDR3 runs 17 residues. The germline V gene encodes CDR1 SGHKS and CDR2 YYEKEE (reference sequence). V lost 0 bases and J 2 bases, leaving 17 bases between the germline ends. This CDR3 reads CASSLAGGQGINTEAFF. CDR3 nucleotide sequence: TGTGCCAGCAGCTTGGCAGGAGGGCAGGGTATAAACACTGAAGCTTTCTTT.

This clonotype was counted only a few times. V gene TRBV5-1 combines with J gene TRBJ2-5; no reliable D call. The CDR3 consists of 15 residues. V was trimmed by 1 base and J by 1 base, leaving 11 bases between them. In germline, CDR1 is SGHRS, CDR2 YFSETQ. The CDR3 sequence is CASSLNGQFQETQYF. The CDR3 DNA sequence: TGCGCCAGCAGCTTGAATGGGCAGTTCCAAGAGACCCAGTACTTC.

This clonotype occurred a few times. The chain employs TRBV6-1 and TRBJ1-2; TRBD1 might be the D (5 bases). Germline V gene data show CDR1 as MNHNS and CDR2 as SASEGT. The V end was cut by 5 bases, the J end by 3 bases, with 10 bases between. The CDR3 totals 13 residues. CDR3 residues: CASSRGRDYGYTF. The CDR3, as DNA: TGTGCCAGCAGTAGGGGACGGGACTATGGCTACACCTTC.

This clonotype was observed a handful of times. V gene TRBV11-3 combines with J gene TRBJ1-6; 8 positions match TRBD1. From germline, CDR1 is SGHNT and CDR2 YENEEA. CDR3 length: 16 residues. V shed 3 bases and J 7 bases; nucleotides not matched to a gene: 8. CDR3 loop: CASSFSGGQVNSPLHF. CDR3 DNA: TGTGCCAGCAGCTTTAGTGGGGGACAGGTGAATTCACCCCTCCACTTT.

J is TRBJ2-7 and V is TRBV5-1; D is possibly TRBD1 or TRBD2 (5 bases each). Germline V CDR1 and CDR2: SGHRS, YFSETQ. The CDR3 is 17 amino acids. V was shortened by 4 bases and J by 2 bases, with 22 bases between the two germline ends. As DNA, the CDR3 is TGCGCCAGCAGCCCCATTATGGGGCAGGGAGCAGCCTACGAGCAGTACTTC. This translates into CASSPIMGQGAAYEQYF.

The chain uses TRBV19 and TRBJ2-7; TRBD1 matches at 10 bases. Germline V gives CDR1 LNHDA, CDR2 SQIVND (reference sequence). The V and J ends lost 7 bases and 3 bases, in that order; junction bases with no gene match: 9. The CDR3 is 15 amino acids. The CDR3 DNA sequence: TGTGCCAGTAAACTGACCGGGACAGGGGTCTACGAGCAGTACTTC. This gives the protein CASKLTGTGVYEQYF.

This clonotype appeared a single time. The J gene is TRBJ1-5, the V gene TRBV21-1; TRBD1, the table's D call, was not compared with the DNA. TRBV21-1 counts as a pseudogene. This CDR3 comprises 15 residues. The CDR3 spells CASNWDRDSNQPQHF. The CDR3 coding sequence is TGTGCCAGCAATTGGGACAGGGACAGCAATCAGCCCCAGCATTTT.

In this sample, this clonotype turned up a few times. The chain uses TRBV12-3 or TRBV12-4 and TRBJ2-3; 10 bases match TRBD2. V lost 3 bases to trimming and J lost 9 bases; unmatched junction nucleotides: 15. CDR3 length: 17 amino acids. The CDR3 here is CASSFRGSGGKERTQYF. The CDR3 bases are TGTGCCAGCAGTTTTCGGGGTAGCGGGGGGAAAGAGCGGACGCAGTATTTT.

The chain couples TRBV25-1 to TRBJ2-2; D perhaps matches TRBD2 (5 bases). From germline, CDR1 is MGHDK and CDR2 SYGVNS. Trimming stripped 7 bases from V and 8 bases from J, with 11 bases between. This CDR3 has 12 residues. CDR3 residues: CASTGVWGELFF. For the CDR3, the DNA is TGTGCCAGCACCGGGGTCTGGGGGGAGCTGTTTTTT.

The V and J genes are TRBV10-3 and TRBJ2-4, with unresolved D. Germline CDR1 ENHRY, CDR2 SYGVKD. V was clipped by 3 bases and J by 0 bases, with 3 bases between them. This CDR3 comprises 13 residues. The CDR3: CAISDGAKNIQYF. The DNA of the CDR3 is TGTGCCATCAGTGATGGAGCCAAAAACATTCAGTACTTC.

This clonotype was picked up many times. The V call is TRBV7-9, the J call TRBJ1-1; D possibly corresponds to TRBD1 (5 bases). Trimming took 5 bases from V and 1 from J, leaving 11 bases between them. This CDR3 has 14 residues. Germline CDR1 and CDR2: SEHNR and FQNEAQ (reference sequence). CDR3 amino acids: CASSRNTGNTEAFF. The CDR3 coding sequence is TGTGCCAGCAGCAGAAACACAGGGAACACTGAAGCTTTCTTT.

This clonotype has only a few counts. CDR3 loop: CSAREITYEQYF. As DNA, the CDR3 is TGCAGTGCTAGGGAAATTACCTACGAGCAGTACTTC. The V gene is TRBV20-1, the J gene TRBJ2-7; D is uncertain. Trimming cost V 3 bases and J 2 bases, with 8 bases left between them. The CDR3 covers 12 residues. The germline V gene has CDR1 DFQATT and CDR2 SNEGSKA (reference sequence).

In this sample, this clonotype turned up once. J is TRBJ2-7 and V is TRBV6-5, with D possibly being TRBD2 (6 bases). The CDR3 contains 16 residues. CDR1 MNHEY and CDR2 SVGAGI come from the germline V gene. V lost 2 bases, J lost 2 bases, and 16 bases lay in between. CDR3 sequence reads: CASSYATGGAPYEQYF. The CDR3 bases are TGTGCCAGCAGTTACGCCACCGGAGGGGCGCCCTACGAGCAGTACTTC.

This clonotype was counted between two and nine times. This chain joins TRBV12-3 or TRBV12-4 and TRBJ1-1; D unclear. The CDR3 loop spans 13 amino acids. The V gene lost 1 base and the J gene lost 2 bases, with 5 bases spanning the gap. DNA of the CDR3: TGTGCCAGCAGTTTAGTGAGCAACACTGAAGCTTTCTTT. Its protein product is CASSLVSNTEAFF.

The chain recombines TRBV6-4 with TRBJ2-5, with D possibly being TRBD1 or TRBD2 (5 bases each). This CDR3 has 15 amino acids. Trimming removed 0 bases at V and 2 bases at J, with 10 bases between. The V gene's germline CDR1 is MRHNA and CDR2 SNTAGT. The CDR3 region is CASSDSGTGQETQYF. The CDR3 DNA reads as TGTGCCAGCAGTGACTCCGGGACGGGACAAGAGACCCAGTACTTC.

CDR3 nucleotides: TGCAGTGCGATGTCGCGACAGGGGCAAGAGACCCAGTACTTC. Translating gives CSAMSRQGQETQYF. The chain uses TRBV20-1 and TRBJ2-5; TRBD1 aligns across 8 bases. Germline CDR1 and CDR2: DFQATT and SNEGSKA (reference sequence). After removal of 6 bases from V and 2 bases from J, the junction contained 8 bases not matched to a gene. The CDR3 covers 14 residues.

This clonotype was detected a few times. The chain couples TRBV19 to TRBJ1-1, with a weak D call TRBD1 (5 bases). CDR1 is LNHDA, CDR2 SQIVND, per germline (reference sequence). Trimming took 6 bases from V and 1 from J, leaving 12 bases between them. The CDR3 is 14 amino acids. The chain's CDR3 is CASSQGNRNTEAFF. In DNA, the CDR3 is TGTGCCAGTAGCCAGGGTAACAGGAACACTGAAGCTTTCTTT.

The chain uses TRBV15 and TRBJ2-7; a weak D match, TRBD1 (6 bases). The CDR3 runs to 14 residues. The germline V gene has CDR1 LNHNV and CDR2 YYDKDF (reference sequence). Trimming shortened V by 0 bases and J by 3 bases, and 9 bases separated the two germline ends. The CDR3 loop reads CATSREGAGYEQYF. CDR3 coding DNA: TGTGCCACCAGCAGAGAGGGGGCAGGCTACGAGCAGTACTTC.

This rearrangement joins TRBV5-1 to TRBJ1-1, with D perhaps TRBD1 (6 bases). The germline V gene encodes CDR1 SGHRS and CDR2 YFSETQ. Trimming took off 0 bases at V and 8 bases at J, with 17 bases between the two ends. CDR3 size: 15 residues. The CDR3, as DNA: TGCGCCAGCAGCTTGGGGGCCGGGGGCTTTGGAGAAGCTTTCTTT. Translated: CASSLGAGGFGEAFF.

This clonotype was seen a few times. CDR3 nucleotides: TGCGCCAGCAGCCAAGAGGTAGGATCGAACACTGAAGCTTTCTTT. This sequence encodes CASSQEVGSNTEAFF. This chain links TRBV4-3 with TRBJ1-1; D is undetermined. The CDR3 runs to 15 residues. Germline V lookup: CDR1 LGHNA, CDR2 YSLEER. V dropped 0 bases and J dropped 1 base, with 9 bases sitting between them.

Notes on this clonotype: A junction boundary mismatches the germline segment, possibly from a read error. The rearrangement joins TRBV9 to TRBJ2-3, with D possibly being TRBD2 (5 bases). This CDR3 comprises 14 residues. Germline V gene data show CDR1 as SGDLS and CDR2 as YYNGEE. CDR3 region: CASGKDFGTNTQYF. The DNA for the CDR3 is TGTGCCAGTGGGAAGGACTTCGGCACAAATACGCAGTATTTT.